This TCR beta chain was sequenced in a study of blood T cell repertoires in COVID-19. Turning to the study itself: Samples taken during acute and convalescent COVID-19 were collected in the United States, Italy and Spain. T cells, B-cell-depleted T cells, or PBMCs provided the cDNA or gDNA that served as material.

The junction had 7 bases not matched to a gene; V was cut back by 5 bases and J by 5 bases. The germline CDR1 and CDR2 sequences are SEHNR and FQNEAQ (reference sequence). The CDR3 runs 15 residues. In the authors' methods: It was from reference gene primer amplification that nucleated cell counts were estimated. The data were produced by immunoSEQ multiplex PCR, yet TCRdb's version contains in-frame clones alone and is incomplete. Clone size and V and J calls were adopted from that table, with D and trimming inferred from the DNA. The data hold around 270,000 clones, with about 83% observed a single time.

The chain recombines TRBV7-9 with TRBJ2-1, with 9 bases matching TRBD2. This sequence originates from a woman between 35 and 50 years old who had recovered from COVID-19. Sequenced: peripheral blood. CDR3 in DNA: TGTGCCAGCAGCAACCTAGCGGGGTTTGACAATGAGCAGTTCTTC. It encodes CASSNLAGFDNEQFF.